This TCR beta chain originates from a study of blood T cell repertoires in COVID-19. Study in general: Both acute and convalescent COVID-19 samples were obtained from the United States, Italy and Spain.

The J segment lost 3 bases and the V segment lost 4 bases, leaving 10 bases of the junction unmatched. The CDR3 contains 16 residues. Germline CDR1 SGDLS, CDR2 YYNGEE. In terms of age and location, participants ranged from roughly 18 to 90 years and lived in around 22 US areas. Participant-reported clinical history was the basis for cohort assignment. Cohort 3 recovered donors had two negative PCRs, clearance, or symptom resolution. Clones were read by immunoSEQ multiplex PCR, and TCRdb kept only the in-frame ones, dropping some. Of more than 250,000 clones in the sample, more than 75% were seen once.

The sequenced sample was PBMCs or T cells enriched from blood (not recorded which). The receptor was derived from a woman aged 30 to 39 who had recovered from COVID-19. The J gene is TRBJ2-3, the V gene TRBV9; 8 bases line up with TRBD1. CDR3 DNA sequence: TGTGCCAGCAGCCCATTTGGGCAGGGGGCAACAGATACGCAGTATTTT. Its protein product is CASSPFGQGATDTQYF.